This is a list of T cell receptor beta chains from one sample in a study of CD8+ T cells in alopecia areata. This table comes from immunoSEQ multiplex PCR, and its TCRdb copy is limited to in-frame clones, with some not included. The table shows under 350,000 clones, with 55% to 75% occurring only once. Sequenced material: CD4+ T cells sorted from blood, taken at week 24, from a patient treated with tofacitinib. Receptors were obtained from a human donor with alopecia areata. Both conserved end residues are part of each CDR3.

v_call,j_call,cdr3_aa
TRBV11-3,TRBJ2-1,CASSLEGLASNEQFF
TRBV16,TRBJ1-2,CASSPGGYGYTF
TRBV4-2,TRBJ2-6,CASSQDSGQGSSGANVLTF
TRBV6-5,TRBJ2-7,CASTRDISNEQYF
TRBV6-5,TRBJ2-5,CASSYPRPQETQYF
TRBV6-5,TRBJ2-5,CASSPAGTGKETQYF
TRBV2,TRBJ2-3,CASSESPRASTDTQYF
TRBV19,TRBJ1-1,CASSIKVGPNTEAFF
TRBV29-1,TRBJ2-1,CSVEGRTGVYNEQFF
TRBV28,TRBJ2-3,CASSTFTADTQYF
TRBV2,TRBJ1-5,CASRNRGLLSNQPQHF
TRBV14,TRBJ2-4,CASSFSGFENIQYF
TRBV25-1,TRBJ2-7,CASSGASGLIREQYF
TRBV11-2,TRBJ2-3,CASSLVMDTQYF
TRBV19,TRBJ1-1,CASTKTGNTEAFF
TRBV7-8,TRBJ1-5,CASSLGYREYRPQHF
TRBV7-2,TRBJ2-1,CASSSSGGAYNEQFF
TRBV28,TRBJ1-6,CASRRGPGRVNSPLHF
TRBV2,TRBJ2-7,CASSAPREQYF
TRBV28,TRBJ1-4,CASSLRGSLLFF
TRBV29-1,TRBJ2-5,CSVGQGREETQYF
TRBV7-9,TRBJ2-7,CASSPLSGNEQYF
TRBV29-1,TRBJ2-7,CSVTAPHEQYF
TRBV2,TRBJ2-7,CASSPDSSSYEQYF
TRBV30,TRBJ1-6,CALGKPNSPLHF
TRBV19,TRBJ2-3,CASSRQISSTDTQYF
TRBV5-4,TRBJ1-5,CASSFEPYQPQHF
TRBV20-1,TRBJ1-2,CSARTGGGYTF
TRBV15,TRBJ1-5,CATSRDRSGSNQPQHF
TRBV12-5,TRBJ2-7,CASGLTSGHLYEQYF
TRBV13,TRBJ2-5,CASSPTRIQETQYF
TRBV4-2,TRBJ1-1,CASSHRGKGTEAFF
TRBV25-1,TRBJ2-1,CASSESRGGPDEQFF
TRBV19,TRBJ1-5,CASSIGSTGGNQPQHF
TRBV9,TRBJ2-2,CASSVEVSGELFF
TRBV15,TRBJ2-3,CATSRDNDRGADTQYF
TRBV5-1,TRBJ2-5,CASSFSGGAQETQYF
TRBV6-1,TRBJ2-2,CASSAGQGWTGELFF
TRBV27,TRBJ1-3,CASSSSAWTSGNTIYF
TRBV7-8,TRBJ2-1,CASSPIDNEQFF
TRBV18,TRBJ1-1,CASSPRRDLEAFF
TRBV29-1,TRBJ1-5,CSVTDGSNQPQHF
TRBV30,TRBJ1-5,CAWRAQANQPQHF
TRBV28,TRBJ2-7,CASKEGRDPPEQYF